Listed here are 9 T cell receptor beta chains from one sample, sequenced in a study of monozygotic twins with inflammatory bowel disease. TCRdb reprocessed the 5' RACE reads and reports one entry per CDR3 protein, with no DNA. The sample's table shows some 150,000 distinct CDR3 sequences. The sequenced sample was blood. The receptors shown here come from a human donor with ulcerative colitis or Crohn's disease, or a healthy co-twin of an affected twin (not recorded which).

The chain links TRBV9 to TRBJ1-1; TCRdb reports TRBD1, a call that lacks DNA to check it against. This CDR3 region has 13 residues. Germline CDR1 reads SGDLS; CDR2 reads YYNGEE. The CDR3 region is CASSPGGSTEAFF.

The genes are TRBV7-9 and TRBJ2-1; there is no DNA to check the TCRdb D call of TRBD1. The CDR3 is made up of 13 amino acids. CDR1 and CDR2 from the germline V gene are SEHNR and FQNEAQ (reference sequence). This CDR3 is CASSFGQYNEQFF.

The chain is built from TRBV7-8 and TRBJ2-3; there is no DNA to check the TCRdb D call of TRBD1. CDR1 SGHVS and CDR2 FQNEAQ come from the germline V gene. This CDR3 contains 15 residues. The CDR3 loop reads CASSLRDRGTDTQYF.

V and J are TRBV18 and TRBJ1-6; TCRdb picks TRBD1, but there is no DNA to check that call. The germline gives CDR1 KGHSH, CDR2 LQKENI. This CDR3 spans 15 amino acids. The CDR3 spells CASSPTGTGDSPLHF.

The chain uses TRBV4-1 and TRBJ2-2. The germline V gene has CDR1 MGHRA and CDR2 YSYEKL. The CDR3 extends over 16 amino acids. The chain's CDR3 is CASSPSFGSNTGELFF.

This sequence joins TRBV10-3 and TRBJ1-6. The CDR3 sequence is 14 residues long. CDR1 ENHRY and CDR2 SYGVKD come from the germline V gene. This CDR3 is CAIATNLRNSPLHF.

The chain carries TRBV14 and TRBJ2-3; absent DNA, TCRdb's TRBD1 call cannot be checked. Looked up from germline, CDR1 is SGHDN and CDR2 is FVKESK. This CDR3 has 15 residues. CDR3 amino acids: CASSLQGGDTDTQYF.

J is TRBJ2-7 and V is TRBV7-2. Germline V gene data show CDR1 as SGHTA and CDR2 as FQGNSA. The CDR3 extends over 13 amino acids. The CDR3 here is CASSLARSYEQYF.

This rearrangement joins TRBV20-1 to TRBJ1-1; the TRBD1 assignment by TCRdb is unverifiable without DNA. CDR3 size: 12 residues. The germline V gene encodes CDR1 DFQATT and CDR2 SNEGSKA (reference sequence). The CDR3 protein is CSARGQFSEAFF.